This entry features one T cell receptor beta chain sequence. This sample was taken from a study of blood T cell repertoires in COVID-19. Study details: Both acute and convalescent COVID-19 samples were obtained from the United States, Italy and Spain. PBMCs, B-cell-depleted T cells, or T cells were the source of the cDNA or gDNA that made up the material.

The authors' processing: Quantification of nucleated cells was approximated via reference gene primer amplification. Sequencing used immunoSEQ multiplex PCR; TCRdb keeps in-frame clones, though not all of them. V and J calls and clone size are as listed in that table; D and trimming were resolved from the DNA. The sample lists tens of thousands of clones, around 74% occurring once. The source is a human donor in a cohort sampled during active COVID-19. The sequenced sample consisted of peripheral blood.

For the CDR3, the DNA is TGTGCCAGCAGCCGGGAGAGGGAGATGTCCTACGAGCAGTACTTC. This encodes CASSREREMSYEQYF. The chain couples TRBV6-5 to TRBJ2-7, with a possible D match to TRBD2 (6 bases). There are 15 residues in the CDR3. Germline assignment: CDR1 MNHEY and CDR2 SVGAGI. V was cut by 6 bases and J by 1 base, with 16 bases left in between.